A single sample gave rise to the 16 T cell receptor beta chains below, sequenced in a study of T cell responses to AZD1222 COVID-19 vaccine. TCRdb's copy holds only in-frame clones and misses some; the assay was immunoSEQ multiplex PCR. The table records 95,000 to 150,000 clones, 85% of them present only once. The sequencing used peripheral blood, collected 28 days after the second AZD1222 dose. These receptor sequences come from an adult who received the AZD1222 COVID-19 vaccine.

This sequence joins TRBV4-1 and TRBJ2-4, with TRBD2 as a possible D gene (6 bases). The CDR3 is 16 amino acids. Trimming left V 1 base short and J 7 bases short, with 17 bases between. In germline, CDR1 is MGHRA, CDR2 YSYEKL. The CDR3 bases are TGCGCCAGCAGCCAAGGGGGAGGCACCCGGGGGAACATTCAGTACTTC. Residues: CASSQGGGTRGNIQYF.

This chain's CDR3 is CASSRSPGQGALGQYF. CDR3 nucleotide sequence: TGCGCCAGCAGCCGGTCTCCGGGACAGGGGGCGCTCGGGCAGTACTTC. The rearrangement uses TRBV5-1 and TRBJ2-7; 12 positions match TRBD1. This CDR3 region has 16 residues. With V trimmed by 4 bases and J by 9 bases, 14 bases remained unmatched. Germline V gene data show CDR1 as SGHRS and CDR2 as YFSETQ.

The chain couples TRBV29-1 to TRBJ1-1; the D is unclear. V was pared by 6 bases and J by 3 bases, with 11 bases between. This CDR3 is 12 amino acids long. CDR1 is SQVTM, CDR2 ANQGSEA, per germline. The CDR3 region is CSVATGYTEAFF. As DNA, the CDR3 is TGCAGCGTAGCCACTGGGTACACTGAAGCTTTCTTT.

The genes are TRBV19 and TRBJ1-1, with TRBD1 as a possible D gene (6 bases). V dropped 3 bases and J dropped 2 bases, with 16 bases sitting between them. This CDR3 comprises 16 residues. CDR1 is LNHDA, CDR2 SQIVND, per germline (reference sequence). Here the CDR3 reads CASSIRVGRGNTEAFF. The DNA of the CDR3 is TGTGCCAGTAGTATTCGGGTCGGCAGGGGAAACACTGAAGCTTTCTTT. The whole variable domain, remainder taken from reference TRBV19 and TRBJ1-1, is DGGITQSPKYLFRKEGQNVTLSCEQNLNHDAMYWYRQDPGQGLRLIYYSQIVNDFQKGDIAEGYSVSREKKESFPLTVTSAQKNPTAFYLCASSIRVGRGNTEAFFGQGTRLTVV.

In this sample, this clone turned up a few times. The V call is TRBV3-1 (or the pseudogene TRBV3-2), the J call TRBJ2-3; maybe TRBD1 (6 bases). The CDR3 spans 15 residues. Germline V gene sequence: CDR1 LGHDT, CDR2 YNNKEL (reference sequence). V lost 5 bases, J lost 0 bases, and 12 bases lay in between. CDR3 region: CASSLGQVSTDTQYF. Written as DNA, the CDR3 is TGTGCCAGCAGCTTGGGACAAGTCAGCACAGATACGCAGTATTTT.

The chain carries TRBV10-3 and TRBJ2-3, with D hard to call. The CDR3 totals 15 residues. From germline, CDR1 is ENHRY and CDR2 SYGVKD. The V gene lost 2 bases and the J gene lost 2 bases, with 11 bases spanning the gap. CDR3 in DNA: TGTGCCATCAGTGAGAAAGCCTTGACCACAGATACGCAGTATTTT. Protein product: CAISEKALTTDTQYF.

The V and J genes are TRBV7-2 and TRBJ2-5; no reliable D call. Germline V gene lookup returns CDR1 SGHTA and CDR2 FQGNSA. Trimming took 7 bases from V and 2 from J, leaving 14 bases between them. CDR3 length equals 14 residues. The CDR3 coding sequence is TGTGCCAGCACCCCTAGTACATTACAAGAGACCCAGTACTTC. Translated, it gives CASTPSTLQETQYF.

The rearrangement uses TRBV7-8 and TRBJ2-3, with D perhaps TRBD2 (6 bases). This CDR3 contains 12 residues. V lost 1 base to trimming and J lost 15 bases, with 14 bases between them. Per the germline V gene, CDR1 is SGHVS and CDR2 is FQNEAQ. This CDR3 is CASSLDGGPRYF. In DNA, the CDR3 is TGTGCCAGCAGCTTAGACGGGGGACCGCGTTATTTT.

The V gene is TRBV2, the J gene TRBJ2-3; D possibly uses TRBD1 or TRBD2 (5 bases each). The ends were cut back, 6 bases at V and 2 bases at J, with 15 bases in the middle. The CDR3 has 15 residues. Germline loops: CDR1 SNHLY, CDR2 FYNNEI. The CDR3 coding sequence is TGTGCCAGCAGCCGAGGGACCTCGAACACAGATACGCAGTATTTT. Translating it yields CASSRGTSNTDTQYF.

This chain links TRBV2 with TRBJ2-2, with 7 bases that match TRBD2. Germline CDR1 is SNHLY and CDR2 is FYNNEI. The CDR3 spans 15 residues. V lost 6 bases and J lost 3; bases outside the gene matches: 7. Written as DNA, the CDR3 is TGTGCCAGCAGAAGCGGGGAAAGGTACACCGGGGAGCTGTTTTTT. Translation gives CASRSGERYTGELFF.

This chain uses TRBV5-1 with TRBJ1-3, with D uncertain. In germline, CDR1 is SGHRS, CDR2 YFSETQ. With 0 bases removed from V and 0 bases from J, the gap between germline ends came to 13 bases. There are 17 residues in the CDR3. The CDR3, as DNA: TGCGCCAGCAGCTTGGAGACGGTTACTGGCTCTGGAAACACCATATATTTT. This gives the protein CASSLETVTGSGNTIYF.

This clone was seen only once. This chain uses TRBV10-3 with TRBJ1-1; the D is unclear. Germline CDR1 ENHRY, CDR2 SYGVKD. The CDR3 consists of 13 residues. Trimming stripped 10 bases from V and 1 base from J, with 13 bases between. CDR3 coding DNA: TGTGCCACGTCCGGGATCACGAACACTGAAGCTTTCTTT. Residues: CATSGITNTEAFF.

The chain links TRBV7-8 to TRBJ1-5; the match to TRBD1 covers 10 bases. After removal of 5 bases from V and 6 bases from J, the junction contained 4 bases not matched to a gene. The CDR3 is 14 amino acids. Germline CDR1 SGHVS, CDR2 FQNEAQ. CDR3: CASSPGTGVQPQHF. For the CDR3, the DNA is TGTGCCAGCAGCCCGGGGACAGGGGTTCAGCCCCAGCATTTT.

There are a few counts of this clone. The identical CDR3 is also encoded by other nucleotide sequences in the sample. The chain couples TRBV4-1 to TRBJ2-7; 16 bases agree with TRBD2. J was trimmed by 2 bases and V by 4 bases; bases with no gene match: 2. The CDR3 covers 16 residues. Looked up from germline, CDR1 is MGHRA and CDR2 is YSYEKL. This chain's CDR3 is CASSPGTSGGAYEQYF. In nucleotides, the CDR3 is TGCGCCAGCAGCCCCGGGACTAGCGGGGGGGCCTACGAGCAGTACTTC.

The V call is TRBV5-3, the J call TRBJ2-1, with 13 bases lining up with TRBD2. TRBV5-3 has ORF status, its function being uncertain. The length of the CDR3 is 16 residues. Trimming took 3 bases from V and 6 from J; bases not matched to a gene: 6. The CDR3 DNA follows: TGTGCCAGAAGCTGGAGACTAGCGGGGGGTCCCAATGAGCAGTTCTTC. Translation gives CARSWRLAGGPNEQFF.

This chain joins TRBV3-1 (or the pseudogene TRBV3-2) and TRBJ2-2; 8 nucleotides line up with TRBD1. This CDR3 spans 18 amino acids. Germline trimming cut 3 bases from V and 3 bases from J; bases unmatched to any gene: 12. CDR1 is LGHDT and CDR2 is YNNKEL in the germline V gene (reference sequence). Here the CDR3 reads CASSHGQGRSGHTGELFF. For the CDR3, the DNA is TGTGCCAGCAGCCACGGACAGGGTCGATCGGGGCACACCGGGGAGCTGTTTTTT.